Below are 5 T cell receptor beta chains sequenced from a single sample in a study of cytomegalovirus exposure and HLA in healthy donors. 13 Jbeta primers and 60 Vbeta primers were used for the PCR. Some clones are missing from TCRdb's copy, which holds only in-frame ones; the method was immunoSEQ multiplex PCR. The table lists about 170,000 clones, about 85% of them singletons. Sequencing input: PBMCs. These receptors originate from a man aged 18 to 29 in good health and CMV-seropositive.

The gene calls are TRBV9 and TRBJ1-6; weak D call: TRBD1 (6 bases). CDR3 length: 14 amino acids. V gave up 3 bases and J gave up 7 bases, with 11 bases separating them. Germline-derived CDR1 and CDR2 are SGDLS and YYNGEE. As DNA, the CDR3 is TGTGCCAGCAGCGAAACAGGGTACAATTCACCCCTCCACTTT. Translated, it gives CASSETGYNSPLHF.

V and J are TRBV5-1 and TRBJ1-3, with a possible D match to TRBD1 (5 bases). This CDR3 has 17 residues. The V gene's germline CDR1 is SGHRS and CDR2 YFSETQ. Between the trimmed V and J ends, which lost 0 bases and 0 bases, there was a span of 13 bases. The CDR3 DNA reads TGCGCCAGCAGCTTGGTTGGGGGGGAGAGCTCTGGAAACACCATATATTTT. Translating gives CASSLVGGESSGNTIYF.

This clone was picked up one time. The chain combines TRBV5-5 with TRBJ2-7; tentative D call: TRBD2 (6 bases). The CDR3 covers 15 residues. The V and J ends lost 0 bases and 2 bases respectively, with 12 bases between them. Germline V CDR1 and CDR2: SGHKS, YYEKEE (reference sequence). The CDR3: CASSLAASATYEQYF. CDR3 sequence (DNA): TGTGCCAGCAGCTTGGCGGCTAGCGCAACCTACGAGCAGTACTTC.

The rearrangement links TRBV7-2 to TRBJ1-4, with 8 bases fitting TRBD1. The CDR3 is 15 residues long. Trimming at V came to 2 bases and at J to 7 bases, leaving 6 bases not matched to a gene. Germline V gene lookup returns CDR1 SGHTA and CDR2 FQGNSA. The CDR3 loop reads CASSLQGASGEKLFF. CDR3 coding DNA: TGTGCCAGCAGCTTACAGGGGGCAAGTGGTGAAAAACTGTTTTTT.

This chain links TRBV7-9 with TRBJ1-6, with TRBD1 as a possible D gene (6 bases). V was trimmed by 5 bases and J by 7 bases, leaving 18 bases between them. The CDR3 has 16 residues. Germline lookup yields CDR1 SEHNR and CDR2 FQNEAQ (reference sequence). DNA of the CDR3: TGTGCCAGCAGCCCCTCGCGGGGGCAGCGAAATTCACCCCTCCACTTT. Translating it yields CASSPSRGQRNSPLHF.